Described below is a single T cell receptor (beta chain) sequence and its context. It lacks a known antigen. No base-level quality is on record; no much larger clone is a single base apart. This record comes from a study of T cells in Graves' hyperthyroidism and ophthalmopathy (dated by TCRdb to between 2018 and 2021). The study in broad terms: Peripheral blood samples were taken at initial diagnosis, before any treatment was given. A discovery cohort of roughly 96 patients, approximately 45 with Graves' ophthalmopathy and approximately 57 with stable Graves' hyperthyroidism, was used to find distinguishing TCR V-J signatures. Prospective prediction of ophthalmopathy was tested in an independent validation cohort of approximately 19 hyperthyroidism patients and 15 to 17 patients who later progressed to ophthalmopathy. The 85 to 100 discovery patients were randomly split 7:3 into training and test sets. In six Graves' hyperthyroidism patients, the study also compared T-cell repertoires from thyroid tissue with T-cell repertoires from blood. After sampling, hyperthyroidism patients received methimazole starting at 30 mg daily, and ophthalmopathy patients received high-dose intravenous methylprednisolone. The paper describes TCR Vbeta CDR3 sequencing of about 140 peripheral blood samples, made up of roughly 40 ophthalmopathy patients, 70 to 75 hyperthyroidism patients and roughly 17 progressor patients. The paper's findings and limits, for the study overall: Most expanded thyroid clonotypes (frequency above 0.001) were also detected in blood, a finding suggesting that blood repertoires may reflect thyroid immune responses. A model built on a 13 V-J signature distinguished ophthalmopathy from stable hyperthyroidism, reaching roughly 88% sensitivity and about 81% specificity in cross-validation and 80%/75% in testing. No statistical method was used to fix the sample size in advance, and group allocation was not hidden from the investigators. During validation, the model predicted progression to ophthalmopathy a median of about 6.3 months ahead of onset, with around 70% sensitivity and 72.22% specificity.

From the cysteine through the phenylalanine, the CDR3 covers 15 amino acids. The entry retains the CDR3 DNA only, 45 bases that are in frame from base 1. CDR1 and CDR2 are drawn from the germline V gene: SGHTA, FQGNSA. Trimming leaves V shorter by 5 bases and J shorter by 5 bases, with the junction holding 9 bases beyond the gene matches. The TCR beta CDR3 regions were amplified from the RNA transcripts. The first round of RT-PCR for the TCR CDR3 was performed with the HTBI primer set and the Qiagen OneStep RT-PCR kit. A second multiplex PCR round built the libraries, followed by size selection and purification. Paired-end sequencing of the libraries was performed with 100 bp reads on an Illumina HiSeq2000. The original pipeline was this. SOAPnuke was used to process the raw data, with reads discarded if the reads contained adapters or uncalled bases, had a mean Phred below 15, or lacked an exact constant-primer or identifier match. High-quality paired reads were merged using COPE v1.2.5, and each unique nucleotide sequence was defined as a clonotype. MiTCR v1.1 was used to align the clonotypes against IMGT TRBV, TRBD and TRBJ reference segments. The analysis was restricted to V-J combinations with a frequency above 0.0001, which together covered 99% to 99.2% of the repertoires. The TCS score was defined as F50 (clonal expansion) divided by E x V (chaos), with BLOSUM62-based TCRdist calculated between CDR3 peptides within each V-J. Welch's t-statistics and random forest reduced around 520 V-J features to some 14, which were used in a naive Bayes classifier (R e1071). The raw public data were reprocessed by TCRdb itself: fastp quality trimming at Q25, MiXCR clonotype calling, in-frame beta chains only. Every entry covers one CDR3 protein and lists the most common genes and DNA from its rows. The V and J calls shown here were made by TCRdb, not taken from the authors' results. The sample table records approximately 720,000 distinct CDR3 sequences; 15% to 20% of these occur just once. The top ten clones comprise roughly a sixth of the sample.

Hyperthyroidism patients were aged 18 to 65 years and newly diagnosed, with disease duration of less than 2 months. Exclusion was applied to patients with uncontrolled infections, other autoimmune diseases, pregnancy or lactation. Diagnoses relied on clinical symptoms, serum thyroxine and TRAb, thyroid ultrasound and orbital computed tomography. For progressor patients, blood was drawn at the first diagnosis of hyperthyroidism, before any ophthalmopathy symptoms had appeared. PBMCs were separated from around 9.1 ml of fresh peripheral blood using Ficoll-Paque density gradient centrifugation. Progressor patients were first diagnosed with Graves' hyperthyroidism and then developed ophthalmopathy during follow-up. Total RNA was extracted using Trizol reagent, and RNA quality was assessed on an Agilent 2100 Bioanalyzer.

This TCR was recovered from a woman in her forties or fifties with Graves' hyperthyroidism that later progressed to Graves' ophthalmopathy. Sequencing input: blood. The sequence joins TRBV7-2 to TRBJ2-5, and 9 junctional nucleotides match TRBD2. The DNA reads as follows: TGTGCCAGCAGCCCGACGGCGGGGGGGCCTGAGACCCAGTACTTC. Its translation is CASSPTAGGPETQYF. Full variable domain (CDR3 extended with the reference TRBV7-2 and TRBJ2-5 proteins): GAGVSQSPSNKVTEKGKDVELRCDPISGHTALYWYRQSLGQGLEFLIYFQGNSAPDKSGLPSDRFSAERTGGSVSTLTIQRTQQEDSAVYLCASSPTAGGPETQYFGPGTRLLVL.